Given below is one T cell receptor (beta chain) in context. This entry is derived from a study of T cells in Graves' hyperthyroidism and ophthalmopathy. The CDR3 runs to 18 residues. The germline CDR1 and CDR2 sequences are MNHNY and SVGAGI (reference sequence). V was cut by 2 bases and J by 4 bases, with 20 bases left in between. The TCR beta CDR3 regions underwent amplification using RNA transcripts as the source. Primed by the HTBI set, a first-round RT-PCR was run on the TCR CDR3. TCRdb used MiXCR to reprocess the multiplex PCR reads, holding one entry per CDR3 protein. The sample records 350,000 to 400,000 distinct CDR3 sequences, approximately 17% being singletons.

The source material was blood. The chain joins TRBV6-6 to TRBJ2-2, with D perhaps matching TRBD2 (6 bases). This TCR came from a man between 18 and 29 years old with Graves' ophthalmopathy. The CDR3 sequence is CASSYLSPRGGSTGELFF. The CDR3 region has the DNA TGTGCCAGCAGTTACCTGAGCCCGCGTGGGGGGAGCACCGGGGAGCTGTTTTTT.